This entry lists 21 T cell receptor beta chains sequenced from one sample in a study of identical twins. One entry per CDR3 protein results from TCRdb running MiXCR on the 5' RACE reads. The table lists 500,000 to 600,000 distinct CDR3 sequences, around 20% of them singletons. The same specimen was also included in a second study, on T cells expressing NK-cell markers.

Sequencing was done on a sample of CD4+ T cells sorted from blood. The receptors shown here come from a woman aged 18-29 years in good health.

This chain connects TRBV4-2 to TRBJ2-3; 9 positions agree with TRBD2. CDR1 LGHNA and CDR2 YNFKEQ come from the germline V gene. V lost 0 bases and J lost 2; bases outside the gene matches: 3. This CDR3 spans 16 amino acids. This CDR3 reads CASSQDRGGATDTQYF. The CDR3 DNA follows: TGTGCCAGCAGCCAAGATCGCGGGGGGGCCACAGATACGCAGTATTTT.

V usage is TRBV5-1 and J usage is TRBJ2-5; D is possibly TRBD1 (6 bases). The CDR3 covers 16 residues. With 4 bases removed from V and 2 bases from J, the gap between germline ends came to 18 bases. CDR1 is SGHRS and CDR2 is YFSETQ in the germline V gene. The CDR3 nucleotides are TGCGCCAGCAGCCGAGGGACGGACAGACTGCAAGAGACCCAGTACTTC. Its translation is CASSRGTDRLQETQYF.

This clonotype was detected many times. This CDR3 reads CSGGAGFGEPQHF. CDR3 bases: TGCAGTGGCGGGGCAGGGTTTGGAGAGCCCCAGCATTTT. The chain has TRBV20-1 and TRBJ1-5; D might be TRBD1 (5 bases). V was pared by 7 bases and J by 8 bases, with 18 bases between. CDR3 size: 13 residues. In germline, CDR1 is DFQATT, CDR2 SNEGSKA (reference sequence).

The CDR3 loop reads CASSRGSEDTQYF. The CDR3 DNA sequence: TGTGCCAGCAGCAGGGGGTCGGAAGATACGCAGTATTTT. V gene TRBV7-9 combines with J gene TRBJ2-3; D may be TRBD1 (6 bases). From germline, CDR1 is SEHNR and CDR2 FQNEAQ (reference sequence). With 5 bases removed from V and 5 bases from J, the gap between germline ends came to 11 bases. This CDR3 region has 13 residues.

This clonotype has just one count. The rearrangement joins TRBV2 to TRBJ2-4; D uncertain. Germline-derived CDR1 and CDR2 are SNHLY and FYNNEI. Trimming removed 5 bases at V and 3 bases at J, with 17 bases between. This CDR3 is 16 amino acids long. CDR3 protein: CASSRLTVGNKNIQYF. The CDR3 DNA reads TGTGCCAGCAGTAGGCTGACCGTGGGGAACAAAAACATTCAGTACTTC.

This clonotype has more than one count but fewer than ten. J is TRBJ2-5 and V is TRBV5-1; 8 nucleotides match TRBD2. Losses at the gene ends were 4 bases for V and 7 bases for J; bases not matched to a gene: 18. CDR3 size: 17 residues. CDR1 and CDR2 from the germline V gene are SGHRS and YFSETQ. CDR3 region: CASSKTSANPRLGTQYF. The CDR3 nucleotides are TGCGCCAGCAGCAAGACTAGCGCGAATCCAAGACTTGGGACCCAGTACTTC.

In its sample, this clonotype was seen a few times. CDR3 sequence: CASSPGDRGNEQYF. CDR3 bases: TGTGCCAGCTCTCCTGGGGACCGGGGGAACGAGCAGTACTTC. The chain carries TRBV18 and TRBJ2-7; tentatively, D is TRBD2 (6 bases). Germline CDR1 is KGHSH and CDR2 is LQKENI. This CDR3 region has 14 residues. V shed 6 bases and J shed 5 bases, with 17 bases lying between them.

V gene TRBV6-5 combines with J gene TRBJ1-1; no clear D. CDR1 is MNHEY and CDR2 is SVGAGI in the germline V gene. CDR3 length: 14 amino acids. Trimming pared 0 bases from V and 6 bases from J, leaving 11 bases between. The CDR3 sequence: CASSYSGWRAEAFF. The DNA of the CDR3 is TGTGCCAGCAGTTACTCGGGTTGGAGGGCTGAAGCTTTCTTT.

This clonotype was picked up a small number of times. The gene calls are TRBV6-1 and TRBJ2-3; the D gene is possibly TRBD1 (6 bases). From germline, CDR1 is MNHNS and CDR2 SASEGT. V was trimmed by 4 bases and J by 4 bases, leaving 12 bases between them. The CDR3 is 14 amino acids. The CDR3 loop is CASSVRGFADTQYF. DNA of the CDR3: TGTGCCAGCAGTGTTAGGGGGTTCGCAGATACGCAGTATTTT.

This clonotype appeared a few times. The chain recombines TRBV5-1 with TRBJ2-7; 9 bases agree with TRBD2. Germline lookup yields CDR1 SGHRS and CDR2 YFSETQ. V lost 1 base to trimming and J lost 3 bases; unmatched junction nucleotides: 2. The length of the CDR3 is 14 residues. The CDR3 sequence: CASSLRGGVYEQYF. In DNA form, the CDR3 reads TGCGCCAGCAGCTTGCGCGGGGGGGTCTACGAGCAGTACTTC.

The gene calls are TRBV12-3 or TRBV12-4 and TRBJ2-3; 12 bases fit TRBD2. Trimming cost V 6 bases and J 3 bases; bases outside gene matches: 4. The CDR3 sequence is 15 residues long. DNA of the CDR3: TGTGCCAGCAGGCTACTAGCGGGAGGAACAGATACGCAGTATTTT. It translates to CASRLLAGGTDTQYF.

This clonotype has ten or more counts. The CDR3 region has the DNA TGTGCCAGCAGTTTTGGCCGCGTGCAGACCCAGTACTTC. Translating it yields CASSFGRVQTQYF. The genes are TRBV12-3 or TRBV12-4 and TRBJ2-5; D call uncertain. Trimming shortened V by 3 bases and J by 6 bases, and 11 bases separated the two germline ends. The CDR3 has 13 amino acids.

CDR3 region: CASNPTGLGDTQYF. In DNA, the CDR3 is TGTGCCAGCAACCCCACCGGTTTGGGGGATACGCAGTATTTT. V and J are TRBV6-1 and TRBJ2-3; D unresolved. The CDR3 has 14 amino acids. Trimming stripped 7 bases from V and 6 bases from J, with 17 bases between. The germline V gene has CDR1 MNHNS and CDR2 SASEGT.

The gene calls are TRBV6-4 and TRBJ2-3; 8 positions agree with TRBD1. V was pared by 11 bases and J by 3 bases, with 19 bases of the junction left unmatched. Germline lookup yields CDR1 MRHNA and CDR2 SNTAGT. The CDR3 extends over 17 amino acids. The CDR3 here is CAWRAGGLMDFTDTQYF. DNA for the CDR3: TGTGCCTGGCGGGCAGGGGGCTTAATGGATTTTACAGATACGCAGTATTTT.

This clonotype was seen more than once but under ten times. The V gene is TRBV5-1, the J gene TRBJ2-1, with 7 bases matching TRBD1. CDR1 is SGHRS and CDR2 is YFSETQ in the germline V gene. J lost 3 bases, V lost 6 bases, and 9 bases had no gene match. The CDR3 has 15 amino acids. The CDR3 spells CASTSTGTDYNEQFF. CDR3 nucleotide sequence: TGCGCCAGCACCTCTACCGGGACAGACTACAATGAGCAGTTCTTC.

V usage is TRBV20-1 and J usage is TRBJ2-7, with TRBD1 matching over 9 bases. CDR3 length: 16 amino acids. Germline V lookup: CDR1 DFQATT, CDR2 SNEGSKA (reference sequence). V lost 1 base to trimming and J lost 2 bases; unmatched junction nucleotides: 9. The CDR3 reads CSARALPGQGTYEQYF. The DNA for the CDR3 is TGCAGTGCTAGAGCTCTCCCGGGACAGGGAACCTACGAGCAGTACTTC.

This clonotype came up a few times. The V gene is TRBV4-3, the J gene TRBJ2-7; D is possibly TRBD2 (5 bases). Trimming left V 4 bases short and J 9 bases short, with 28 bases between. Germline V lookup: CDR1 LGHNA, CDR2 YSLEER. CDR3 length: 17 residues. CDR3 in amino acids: CASSPSIYPEGRLRQYF. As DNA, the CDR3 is TGCGCCAGCAGCCCCTCCATCTATCCCGAGGGCCGACTTAGGCAGTACTTC.

The DNA for the CDR3 is TGCGCCAGCAGCCAAACTAGCAGCTCCACAGATACGCAGTATTTT. Protein: CASSQTSSSTDTQYF. The chain carries TRBV4-3 and TRBJ2-3; weak D call: TRBD2 (6 bases). There are 15 residues in the CDR3. Germline loops: CDR1 LGHNA, CDR2 YSLEER. Trimming pared 2 bases from V and 2 bases from J, leaving 11 bases between.

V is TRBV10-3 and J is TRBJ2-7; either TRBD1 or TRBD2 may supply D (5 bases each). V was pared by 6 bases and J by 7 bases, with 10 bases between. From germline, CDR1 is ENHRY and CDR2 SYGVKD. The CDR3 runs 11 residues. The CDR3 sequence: CAIRGEGEQYF. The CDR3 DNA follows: TGTGCCATCAGGGGGGAAGGGGAGCAGTACTTC.

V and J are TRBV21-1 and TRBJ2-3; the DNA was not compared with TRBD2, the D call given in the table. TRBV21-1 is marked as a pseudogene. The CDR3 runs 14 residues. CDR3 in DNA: TGTGCCAGCAGCAAAGTTGGGACTACAGATACGCAGTATTTT. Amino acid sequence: CASSKVGTTDTQYF.

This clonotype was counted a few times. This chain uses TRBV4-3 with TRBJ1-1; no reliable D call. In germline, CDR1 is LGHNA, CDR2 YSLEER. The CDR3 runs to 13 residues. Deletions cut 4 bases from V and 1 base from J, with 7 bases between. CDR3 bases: TGCGCCAGCAGCCCTATGGAGAACACTGAAGCTTTCTTT. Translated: CASSPMENTEAFF.